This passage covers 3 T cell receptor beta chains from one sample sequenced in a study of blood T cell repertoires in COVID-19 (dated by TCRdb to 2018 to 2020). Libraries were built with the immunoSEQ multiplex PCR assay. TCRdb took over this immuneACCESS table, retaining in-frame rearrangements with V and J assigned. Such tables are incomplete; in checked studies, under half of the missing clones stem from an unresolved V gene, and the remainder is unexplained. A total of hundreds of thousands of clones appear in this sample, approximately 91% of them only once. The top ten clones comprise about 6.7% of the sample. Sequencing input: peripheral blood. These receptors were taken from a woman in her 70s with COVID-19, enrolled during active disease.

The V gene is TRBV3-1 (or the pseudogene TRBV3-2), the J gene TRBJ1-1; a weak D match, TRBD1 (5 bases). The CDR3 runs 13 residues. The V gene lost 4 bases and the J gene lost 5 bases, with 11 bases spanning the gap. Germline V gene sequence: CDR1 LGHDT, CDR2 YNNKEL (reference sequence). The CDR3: CASSRGALTEAFF. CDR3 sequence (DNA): TGTGCCAGCAGCCGTGGGGCCTTGACTGAAGCTTTCTTT.

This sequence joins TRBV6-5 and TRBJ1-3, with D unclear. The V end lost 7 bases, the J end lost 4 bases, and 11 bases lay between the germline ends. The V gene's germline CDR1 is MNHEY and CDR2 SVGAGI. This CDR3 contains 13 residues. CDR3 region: CASITSGGNTIYF. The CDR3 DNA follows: TGTGCCAGCATAACGTCGGGGGGAAACACCATATATTTT.

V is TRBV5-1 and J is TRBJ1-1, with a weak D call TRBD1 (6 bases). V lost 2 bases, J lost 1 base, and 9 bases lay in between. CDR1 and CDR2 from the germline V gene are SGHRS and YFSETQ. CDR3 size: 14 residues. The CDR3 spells CASSLGQPNTEAFF. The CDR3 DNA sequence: TGCGCCAGCAGCTTAGGACAGCCGAACACTGAAGCTTTCTTT. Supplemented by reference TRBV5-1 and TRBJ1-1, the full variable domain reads KAGVTQTPRYLIKTRGQQVTLSCSPISGHRSVSWYQQTPGQGLQFLFEYFSETQRNKGNFPGRFSGRQFSNSRSEMNVSTLELGDSALYLCASSLGQPNTEAFFGQGTRLTVV.